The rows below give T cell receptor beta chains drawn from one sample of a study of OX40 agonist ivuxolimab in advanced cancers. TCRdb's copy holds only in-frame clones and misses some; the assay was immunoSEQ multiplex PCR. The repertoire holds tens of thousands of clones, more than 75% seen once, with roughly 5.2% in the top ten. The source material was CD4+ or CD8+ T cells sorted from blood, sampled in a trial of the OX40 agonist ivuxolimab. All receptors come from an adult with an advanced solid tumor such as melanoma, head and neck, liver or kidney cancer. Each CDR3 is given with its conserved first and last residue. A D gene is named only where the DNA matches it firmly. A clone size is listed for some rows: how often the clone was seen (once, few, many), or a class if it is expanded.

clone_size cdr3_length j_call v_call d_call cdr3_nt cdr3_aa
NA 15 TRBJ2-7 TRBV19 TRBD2 TGTGCCAGTACCTTCCGAGCGGGATTAGCCTACGAGCAGTACTTC CASTFRAGLAYEQYF
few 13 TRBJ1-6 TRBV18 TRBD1 TGTGCCAGCTCGATCGACAGGGCTGGACCCCTCCACTTT CASSIDRAGPLHF
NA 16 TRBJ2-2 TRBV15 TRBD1 TGTGCCACCAGCATCCCGGGACAGGGGAACACCGGGGAGCTGTTTTTT CATSIPGQGNTGELFF
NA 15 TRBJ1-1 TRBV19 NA TGTGCCAGTAGCCTGAGGGGACTTCCGAACACTGAAGCTTTCTTT CASSLRGLPNTEAFF
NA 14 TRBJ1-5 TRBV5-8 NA TGTGCCAGCACCGGGGACGCCCACAATCAGCCCCAGCATTTT CASTGDAHNQPQHF
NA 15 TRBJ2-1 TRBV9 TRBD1 TGTGCCAGCAGCGTAGAGGGACAGGGTAGAAATGAGCAGTTCTTC CASSVEGQGRNEQFF
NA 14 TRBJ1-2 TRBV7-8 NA TGTGCCAGCACCCTAGGGGGGGGTACCTATGGCTACACCTTC CASTLGGGTYGYTF
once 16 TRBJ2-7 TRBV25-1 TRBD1 TGTGCCAGCAGTGCGCGCCCGGGGACAGTATTCAACGAGCAGTACTTC CASSARPGTVFNEQYF
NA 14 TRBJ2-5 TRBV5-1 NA TGCGCCAGCAGCCTTAGGGGGGGGACGGAGACCCAGTACTTC CASSLRGGTETQYF
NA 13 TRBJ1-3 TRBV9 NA TGTGCCAGCAGCGTAGTTCCCGGGAGCACCATATATTTT CASSVVPGSTIYF
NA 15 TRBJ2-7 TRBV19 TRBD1 TGTGCCAGTAGTATGCAAACAGGGGTCCTTGACGAGCAGTACTTC CASSMQTGVLDEQYF
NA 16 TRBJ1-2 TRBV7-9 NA TGTGCCAGCAGCTTAAGTGGGGGGACCGCTAGCTATGGCTACACCTTC CASSLSGGTASYGYTF
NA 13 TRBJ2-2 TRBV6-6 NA TGTGCCAGCAGTTTACGGGAAAGGGGGGAGCTGTTTTTT CASSLRERGELFF
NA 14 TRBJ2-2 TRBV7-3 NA TGTGCCAGCAGCTCCGGACAGAACACCGGGGAGCTGTTTTTT CASSSGQNTGELFF
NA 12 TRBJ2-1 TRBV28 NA TGTGCCAGCAGTCTTTCCGGGACTGAGCAGTTCTTC CASSLSGTEQFF
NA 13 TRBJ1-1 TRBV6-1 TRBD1 TGTGCCAGCAGTGCGGACAGGGTCACTGAAGCTTTCTTT CASSADRVTEAFF
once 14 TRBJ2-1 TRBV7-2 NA TGTGCCAGCAGCTTCGCCAGGGAGTACAATGAGCAGTTCTTC CASSFAREYNEQFF
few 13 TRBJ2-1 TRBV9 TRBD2 TGTGCCAGCAGCCTAGCGGAGATCAATGAGCAGTTCTTC CASSLAEINEQFF
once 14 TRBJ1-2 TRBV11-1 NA TGTGCCAGCAGCCCCTCGTACAGGGACCATGGCTACACCTTC CASSPSYRDHGYTF
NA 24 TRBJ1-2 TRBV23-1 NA TGCGCCAGCAGTCAGGAAAGGCGCCAGGCGATTACTTTTCCGGGAACCCGGTCTAACTATGGCTACACCTTC CASSQERRQAITFPGTRSNYGYTF
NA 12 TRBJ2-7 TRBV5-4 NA TGTGCCAGCAGCCGAGACAGCTACGAGCAGTACTTC CASSRDSYEQYF
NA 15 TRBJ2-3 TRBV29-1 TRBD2 TGCAGCGTTGCCCCGACTAGCGGGAACACAGATACGCAGTATTTT CSVAPTSGNTDTQYF
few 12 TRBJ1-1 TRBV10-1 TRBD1 TGCGCCAGCAGTAAGACAGGGACAGGAGCTTTCTTT CASSKTGTGAFF
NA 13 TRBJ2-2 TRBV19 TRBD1 TGTGCCAGTAGTATGGCGGACAGGGGGTATCTGTTTTTT CASSMADRGYLFF
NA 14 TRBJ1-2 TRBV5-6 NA TGTGCCAGCAGCCTGTGGTGGGGAAACTATGGCTACACCTTC CASSLWWGNYGYTF
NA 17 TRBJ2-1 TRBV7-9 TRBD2 TGTGCCAGCAGCTTCTCCAGCGGGAGGGCGTGGAGCAATGAGCAGTTCTTC CASSFSSGRAWSNEQFF
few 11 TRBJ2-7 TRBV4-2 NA TGTGCCAGCAGCGGAAGGTACGAGCAGTACTTC CASSGRYEQYF
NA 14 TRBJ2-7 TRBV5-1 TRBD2 TGCGCCAGCAGCTCAACTAGCGGGATTCGCGAGCAGTACTTC CASSSTSGIREQYF
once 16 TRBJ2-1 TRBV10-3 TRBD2 TGTGCCATCAGTGAAGATGAGCGGGGGGTCTACAATGAGCAGTTCTTC CAISEDERGVYNEQFF
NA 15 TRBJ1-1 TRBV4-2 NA TGTGCCAGCAGCCAAGATAAGGGGTTGAACACTGAAGCTTTCTTT CASSQDKGLNTEAFF
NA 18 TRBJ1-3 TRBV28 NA TGTGCCAGCAGTTTACTAAACGCCGGGACACTCTCTGGAAACACCATATATTTT CASSLLNAGTLSGNTIYF
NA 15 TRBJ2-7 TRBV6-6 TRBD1 TGTGCCAGCAGGGACTCGGGACAGACCTCCTACGAGCAGTACTTC CASRDSGQTSYEQYF
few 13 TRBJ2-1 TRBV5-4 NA TGTGCCAGCAGCGGGGCTAGCCCCAATGAGCAGTTCTTC CASSGASPNEQFF
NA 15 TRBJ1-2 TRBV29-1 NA TGCAGCGTGCCGGGGCCGGCAGTTCTCGGGAGTGGCTACACCTTC CSVPGPAVLGSGYTF
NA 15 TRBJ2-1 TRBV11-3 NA TGTGCCAGCAGCTTAGGCCAGGGGATCGTCAATGAGCAGTTCTTC CASSLGQGIVNEQFF
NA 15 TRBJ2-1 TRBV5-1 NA TGCGCCAGCAGCTTGGTAGGCTCTACCGGGAATGAGCAGTTCTTC CASSLVGSTGNEQFF
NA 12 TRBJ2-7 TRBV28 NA TGTGCCAGCAGTTTAGCTGGCTACGAGCAGTACTTC CASSLAGYEQYF
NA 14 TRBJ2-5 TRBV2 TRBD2 TGTGCCAGCACTAGCGGGGGTGGGCAAGAGACCCAGTACTTC CASTSGGGQETQYF
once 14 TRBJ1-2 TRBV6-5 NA TGTGCCAGCAGGCCGGGATCTTATAACTATGGCTACACCTTC CASRPGSYNYGYTF
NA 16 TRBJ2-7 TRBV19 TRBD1 TGTGCCAGTAGTATAGATCACGGGACAGCCTCCTACGAGCAGTACTTC CASSIDHGTASYEQYF
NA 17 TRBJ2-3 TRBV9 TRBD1 TGTGCCAGCAGCGCCCTCCCCATGGGACAGGGATCAGATACGCAGTATTTT CASSALPMGQGSDTQYF
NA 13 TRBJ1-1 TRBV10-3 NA TGTGCCATCAGTGAGACGGGAGTACCTGAAGCTTTCTTT CAISETGVPEAFF
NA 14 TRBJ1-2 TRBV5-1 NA TGCGCCAGCACCCTGGGGGGGCTCTCACTCGGCTACACCTTC CASTLGGLSLGYTF
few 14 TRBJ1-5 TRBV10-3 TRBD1 TGTGCCATCAGCCAGGGGGAGGGAGGCCAGCCCCAGCATTTT CAISQGEGGQPQHF
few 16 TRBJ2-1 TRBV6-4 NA TGTGCCAGCAGTGACTCGAGTGTAAGCTCCTACAATGAGCAGTTCTTC CASSDSSVSSYNEQFF
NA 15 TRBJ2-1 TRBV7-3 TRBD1 TGTGCCAGCAGCTGGGGACAGGGGGCCTACAATGAGCAGTTCTTC CASSWGQGAYNEQFF
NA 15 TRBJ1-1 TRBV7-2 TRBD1 TGTGCCAGCAGCTTAGTGGAGGGGGCGGGCACTGAAGCTTTCTTT CASSLVEGAGTEAFF
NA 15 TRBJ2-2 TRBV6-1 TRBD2 TGTGCCAGCAGTGGACTAGCGGTAAACACCGGGGAGCTGTTTTTT CASSGLAVNTGELFF
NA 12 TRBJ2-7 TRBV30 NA TGTGCCTGGAGTGTATATAGGTACGAGCAGTACTTC CAWSVYRYEQYF
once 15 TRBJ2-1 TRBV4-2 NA TGTGCCAGCAGCCAAGGACAGGGGAGGGGCAATGAGCAGTTCTTC CASSQGQGRGNEQFF
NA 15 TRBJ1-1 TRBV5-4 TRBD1 TGTGCCAGCAGCACCCCGACAGGGGGTCGGACTGAAGCTTTCTTT CASSTPTGGRTEAFF
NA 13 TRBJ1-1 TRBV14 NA TGTGCCAGCAGCCTAACTACCGGGACTGAAGCTTTCTTT CASSLTTGTEAFF
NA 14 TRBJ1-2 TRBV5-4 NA TGTGCCAGCAGCAGCTCTGGGCGGAACTATGGCTACACCTTC CASSSSGRNYGYTF
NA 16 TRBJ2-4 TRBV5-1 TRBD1 TGCGCCAGCTCTCCAGGACAGGGGGCTATCAAAAACATTCAGTACTTC CASSPGQGAIKNIQYF